The 30 T cell receptor beta chains listed next were all sequenced from one sample in a study. Profiled with immunoSEQ multiplex PCR; TCRdb holds only in-frame clones, not every one. The sample has under 55,000 clones; 93% are singletons. Sequencing input: PBMCs. These TCRs come from a man aged 35 to 55 with rheumatoid arthritis.

This clone appeared once. V usage is TRBV6-2 or TRBV6-3 and J usage is TRBJ2-4, with TRBD2 identical over 10 bases. The CDR3 sequence is 16 residues long. V lost 4 bases, J lost 0 bases, and 3 bases stayed unmatched. Looked up from germline, CDR1 is MNHEY and CDR2 is SVGEGT. The CDR3 here is CASSSWTSGAKNIQYF. The CDR3 DNA is TGTGCCAGCAGTTCCTGGACTAGCGGAGCCAAAAACATTCAGTACTTC.

V usage is TRBV5-1 and J usage is TRBJ1-4, with D tentatively TRBD1 (5 bases). The CDR3 is 17 residues long. V lost 4 bases to trimming and J lost 0 bases, with 16 bases between them. CDR1 is SGHRS and CDR2 is YFSETQ in the germline V gene. The DNA for the CDR3 is TGCGCCAGCAGCCTGGGACGCACTGGGGCAACTAATGAAAAACTGTTTTTT. This codes for CASSLGRTGATNEKLFF.

The rearrangement links TRBV7-2 to TRBJ2-4; D possibly corresponds to TRBD2 (5 bases). Trimming took off 5 bases at V and 8 bases at J, with 16 bases between the two ends. The germline CDR1 and CDR2 sequences are SGHTA and FQGNSA. This CDR3 contains 14 residues. This CDR3 is CASSPGPLGDIQYF. The CDR3 coding sequence is TGTGCCAGCAGCCCGGGCCCCCTGGGAGACATTCAGTACTTC.

This chain joins TRBV7-9 and TRBJ1-2, with 11 bases identical to TRBD1. The CDR3 contains 16 residues. The germline V gene encodes CDR1 SEHNR and CDR2 FQNEAQ (reference sequence). V was pared by 5 bases and J by 4 bases, with 9 bases of the junction left unmatched. CDR3 nucleotide sequence: TGTGCCAGCAGCCCAGGGACAGGGGGATTAGGCTATGGCTACACCTTC. Translating gives CASSPGTGGLGYGYTF.

This clone was detected once. This chain uses TRBV5-4 with TRBJ1-2; TRBD1 aligns across 9 bases. CDR3 length: 16 amino acids. The germline gives CDR1 SGHNT, CDR2 YYREEE (reference sequence). The J segment lost 8 bases and the V segment lost 3 bases, leaving 14 bases of the junction unmatched. CDR3 in amino acids: CASSYGVGTGLYGYTF. As DNA, the CDR3 is TGTGCCAGCAGCTACGGGGTAGGGACAGGGTTATACGGCTACACCTTC.

This clone was counted only a few times. The CDR3 DNA follows: TGCGCCAGCAGCCCCGTCCCAGGGGGCAATCAGCCCCAGCATTTT. This gives the protein CASSPVPGGNQPQHF. This chain joins TRBV5-1 and TRBJ1-5, with D tentatively TRBD1 (6 bases). CDR3 length: 15 residues. Trimming shortened V by 4 bases and J by 2 bases, and 13 bases separated the two germline ends. CDR1 SGHRS and CDR2 YFSETQ come from the germline V gene.

The genes are TRBV2 and TRBJ1-4, with D possibly TRBD1 on 6 matching bases. The germline CDR1 and CDR2 sequences are SNHLY and FYNNEI. This CDR3 contains 13 residues. Trimming removed 7 bases at V and 10 bases at J, with 16 bases between. CDR3 residues: CASKPGAIGKLFF. In DNA form, the CDR3 reads TGTGCCAGCAAGCCAGGGGCCATTGGAAAACTGTTTTTT.

The V gene is TRBV4-1, the J gene TRBJ1-2; D uncertain. The germline V and J ends were trimmed by 1 base and 4 bases, with 13 bases remaining between them. The germline gives CDR1 MGHRA, CDR2 YSYEKL. This CDR3 comprises 15 residues. The CDR3 coding sequence is TGCGCCAGCAGCCAAGTGGCAGAGCCCCTCTATGGCTACACCTTC. Its translation is CASSQVAEPLYGYTF.

J is TRBJ1-5 and V is TRBV10-2; 7 bases line up with TRBD1. The CDR3 spans 14 residues. Germline trimming cut 9 bases from V and 2 bases from J; bases unmatched to any gene: 7. The germline V gene has CDR1 WSHSY and CDR2 SAAADI. The CDR3 region has the DNA TGCGCCAGTTGTACAGGGGTCGGCAATCAGCCCCAGCATTTT. It is translated as CASCTGVGNQPQHF.

In the case of this clone: The identical CDR3 is also encoded by other nucleotide sequences in the sample. The CDR3 region is CASSLAYNEQFF. The CDR3 DNA reads as TGTGCCAGCAGCCTCGCCTACAATGAGCAGTTCTTC. The V gene is TRBV7-3, the J gene TRBJ2-1; D gene unclear. The germline gives CDR1 SGHTA, CDR2 FQGTGA. V was shortened by 5 bases and J by 2 bases, with 4 bases between the two germline ends. The CDR3 runs 12 residues. Filled out from reference TRBV7-3 and TRBJ2-1, the complete variable domain reads GAGVSQTPSNKVTEKGKYVELRCDPISGHTALYWYRQSLGQGPEFLIYFQGTGAADDSGLPNDRFFAVRPEGSVSTLKIQRTERGDSAVYLCASSLAYNEQFFGPGTRLTVL.

The chain joins TRBV7-2 to TRBJ2-6; maybe TRBD2 (6 bases). CDR1 and CDR2 (germline): SGHTA, FQGNSA. The CDR3 totals 16 residues. The germline V and J ends were trimmed by 5 bases and 4 bases, with 15 bases remaining between them. The chain's CDR3 is CASSPQTAGGANVLTF. The CDR3 DNA reads TGTGCCAGCAGCCCGCAGACCGCGGGGGGGGCCAACGTCCTGACTTTC.

The CDR3 region is CASSLVLTSLDTQYF. The CDR3 region has the DNA TGCGCCAGCAGCTTGGTACTCACCTCACTAGATACGCAGTATTTT. This sequence joins TRBV5-1 and TRBJ2-3; D gene uncertain. Germline loops: CDR1 SGHRS, CDR2 YFSETQ. The CDR3 is 15 residues long. Between the trimmed V and J ends, which lost 0 bases and 5 bases, there was a span of 13 bases.

The rearrangement joins TRBV11-2 to TRBJ2-3; D uncertain. The V end was cut by 5 bases, the J end by 1 base, with 10 bases between. The CDR3 consists of 14 residues. The germline CDR1 and CDR2 sequences are SGHAT and FQNNGV. This CDR3 reads CASSRLVGTDTQYF. The CDR3 coding sequence is TGTGCCAGCAGCCGCCTCGTGGGCACAGATACGCAGTATTTT. The whole variable domain, remainder taken from reference TRBV11-2 and TRBJ2-3, is EAGVAQSPRYKIIEKRQSVAFWCNPISGHATLYWYQQILGQGPKLLIQFQNNGVVDDSQLPKDRFSAERLKGVDSTLKIQPAKLEDSAVYLCASSRLVGTDTQYFGPGTRLTVL.

The genes are TRBV6-5 and TRBJ1-2; D not certain. Germline CDR1 MNHEY, CDR2 SVGAGI. This CDR3 contains 14 residues. Trimming pared 2 bases from V and 3 bases from J, leaving 10 bases between. CDR3 nucleotide sequence: TGTGCCAGCAGTTACGGGGTTAGTGACTATGGCTACACCTTC. Residues: CASSYGVSDYGYTF.

CDR3 protein: CASSLEGQGRLNSPLHF. The CDR3 nucleotides are TGTGCCAGCAGCTTAGAAGGACAGGGGAGACTTAATTCACCCCTCCACTTT. The chain is built from TRBV11-2 and TRBJ1-6; TRBD1 matches 9 bases. Trimming removed 0 bases from V and 6 bases from J; junction bases left unmatched: 6. This CDR3 region has 17 residues. Germline values: CDR1 SGHAT, CDR2 FQNNGV.

This chain links TRBV13 with TRBJ1-6; D might be TRBD1 (5 bases). Germline loops: CDR1 PRHDT, CDR2 FYEKMQ (reference sequence). V was shortened by 5 bases and J by 6 bases, with 17 bases between the two germline ends. This CDR3 is 16 amino acids long. CDR3 sequence: CASSKVGTPGNSPLHF. CDR3 DNA sequence: TGTGCCAGCAGCAAAGTCGGGACCCCGGGTAATTCACCCCTCCACTTT.

This clone was observed once. The V call is TRBV28, the J call TRBJ2-5; 10 bases align to TRBD2. Germline V gives CDR1 MDHEN, CDR2 SYDVKM. This CDR3 spans 16 amino acids. The junction had 9 bases not matched to a gene; V was cut back by 3 bases and J by 5 bases. The CDR3 protein is CASSFSLAGEEETQYF. CDR3 sequence (DNA): TGTGCCAGCAGTTTCAGCCTAGCGGGAGAGGAGGAGACCCAGTACTTC.

The count of this clone is one. The V gene is TRBV6-1, the J gene TRBJ2-7, with D possibly being TRBD1 (6 bases). CDR3 size: 14 residues. Germline assignment: CDR1 MNHNS and CDR2 SASEGT. With 2 bases removed from V and 2 bases from J, the gap between germline ends came to 10 bases. The CDR3 bases are TGTGCCAGCAGTGAATTCACAGGGACCTACGAGCAGTACTTC. It is translated as CASSEFTGTYEQYF.

V gene TRBV28 combines with J gene TRBJ1-2, with a weak D call TRBD1 (5 bases). V was cut by 6 bases and J by 4 bases, with 18 bases left in between. The germline CDR1 and CDR2 sequences are MDHEN and SYDVKM. CDR3 length: 15 residues. CDR3 in DNA: TGTGCCAGCAGCCCCCTGATGCAGGGCGGCTATGGCTACACCTTC. Its translation: CASSPLMQGGYGYTF.

The V call is TRBV28, the J call TRBJ1-5, with D hard to call. V was trimmed by 5 bases and J by 0 bases, leaving 8 bases between them. CDR1 is MDHEN, CDR2 SYDVKM, per germline. The CDR3 is made up of 14 amino acids. CDR3 nucleotide sequence: TGTGCCAGCAGTCCCGCCTATAGCAATCAGCCCCAGCATTTT. This sequence encodes CASSPAYSNQPQHF.

The V gene is TRBV30, the J gene TRBJ1-2; D is unclear. The germline V and J ends were trimmed by 8 bases and 7 bases, with 11 bases remaining between them. Germline lookup yields CDR1 GTSNPN and CDR2 SVGIG (reference sequence). The CDR3 is 10 amino acids. The CDR3 nucleotides are TGTGCCAGCCTCCTATTTGGCTACACCTTC. Its protein is CASLLFGYTF.

The rearrangement links TRBV27 to TRBJ2-1, with 9 bases aligning to TRBD2. This CDR3 has 20 residues. The germline gives CDR1 MNHEY, CDR2 SMNVEV (reference sequence). Trimming at V came to 5 bases and at J to 0 bases, leaving 17 bases not matched to a gene. CDR3 nucleotide sequence: TGTGCCAGCAGTCCCCGTAGTAGCGGGAGACCCCTTAGCTCCTACAATGAGCAGTTCTTC. This encodes CASSPRSSGRPLSSYNEQFF.

This clone was counted once. V is TRBV7-3 and J is TRBJ2-4, with D hard to call. From germline, CDR1 is SGHTA and CDR2 FQGTGA. Trimming took off 5 bases at V and 9 bases at J, with 14 bases between the two ends. The CDR3 covers 13 residues. CDR3 in DNA: TGTGCCAGCAGCGGGCCGGGCTCCAGCATTCAGTACTTC. Translated, it gives CASSGPGSSIQYF.

The V and J genes are TRBV6-6 and TRBJ1-1; D is perhaps TRBD1 (5 bases). V was pared by 6 bases and J by 2 bases, with 16 bases between. Germline CDR1 MNHNY, CDR2 SVGAGI (reference sequence). The CDR3 extends over 15 amino acids. Here the CDR3 reads CASRPPTDSNTEAFF. DNA for the CDR3: TGTGCCAGCAGACCCCCCACAGACAGCAACACTGAAGCTTTCTTT.

J is TRBJ1-1 and V is TRBV7-9, with 11 bases identical to TRBD1. The V segment lost 3 bases and the J segment 7 bases; nucleotides outside the gene matches: 7. CDR1 and CDR2 (germline): SEHNR, FQNEAQ (reference sequence). This CDR3 is 15 amino acids long. CDR3 nucleotide sequence: TGTGCCAGCAGCTTGCTAGGACAGGGGGCTATTGAAGCTTTCTTT. Protein: CASSLLGQGAIEAFF.

The V gene is TRBV29-1, the J gene TRBJ1-4; D possibly corresponds to TRBD1 (5 bases). CDR3 length: 15 amino acids. Trimming removed 4 bases at V and 3 bases at J, with 15 bases between. Germline CDR1 reads SQVTM; CDR2 reads ANQGSEA. This chain's CDR3 is CSVVGDSVANEKLFF. The CDR3 nucleotides read TGCAGCGTTGTAGGGGATTCCGTGGCTAATGAAAAACTGTTTTTT.

This clone has just a few counts. The chain recombines TRBV27 with TRBJ2-7; D unresolved. The germline V gene has CDR1 MNHEY and CDR2 SMNVEV (reference sequence). V lost 8 bases and J 2 bases, leaving 19 bases between the germline ends. The CDR3 covers 15 residues. Written as DNA, the CDR3 is TGTGCCAGCCGTGACCGAACGAGATTTCCCTACGAGCAGTACTTC. This sequence encodes CASRDRTRFPYEQYF.

This sequence joins TRBV10-3 and TRBJ1-5; D gene uncertain. The CDR3 has 14 residues. Trimming took 5 bases from V and 2 from J, leaving 10 bases between them. The germline V gene has CDR1 ENHRY and CDR2 SYGVKD. The CDR3 DNA reads as TGTGCCATCAGTCCCAGCGGGGGCAATCAGCCCCAGCATTTT. Translated, it gives CAISPSGGNQPQHF.

This clone showed up just a few times. The V call is TRBV5-6, the J call TRBJ2-7, with D tentatively TRBD1 (5 bases). CDR1 is SGHDT and CDR2 is YYEEEE in the germline V gene. The germline V and J ends were trimmed by 2 bases and 4 bases, with 13 bases remaining between them. The CDR3 consists of 14 residues. Here the CDR3 DNA reads TGTGCCAGCAGCTTATCTATGACAGAGTACGAGCAGTACTTC. It specifies CASSLSMTEYEQYF.

This clone was found once. J is TRBJ2-7 and V is TRBV3-1 (or the pseudogene TRBV3-2); D is perhaps TRBD1 (5 bases). Germline-derived CDR1 and CDR2 are LGHDT and YNNKEL (reference sequence). The CDR3 loop spans 13 amino acids. Trimming removed 2 bases from V and 5 bases from J, with 10 bases in between. The CDR3 DNA reads TGTGCCAGCAGCCAATCAGGGATCGACGAGCAGTACTTC. Translated, it gives CASSQSGIDEQYF.